Presented here are 15 T cell receptor beta chains from one specimen sequenced in a study of blood T cell repertoires in COVID-19 (dated by TCRdb to between 2020 and 2021). Library creation used the immunoSEQ multiplex PCR assay. The table comes from immuneACCESS by way of TCRdb, which keeps in-frame sequences with V and J called. Part of the clones is missing from these tables; in studies checked, under half for an unresolved V gene and the rest for unknown reasons. The sample table shows about 62,000 clones, and around nine tenths are seen once. Clones ranked in the top ten supply about 1.2% of the sample. Sequenced input: peripheral blood. All receptors derive from an older woman with acute or convalescent COVID-19.

The gene calls are TRBV15 and TRBJ1-3, with D perhaps TRBD1 (5 bases). CDR1 LNHNV and CDR2 YYDKDF come from the germline V gene (reference sequence). V lost 4 bases and J lost 2, with 12 bases in between. The CDR3 loop spans 15 amino acids. The CDR3 here is CATSTGKGTGNTIYF. In nucleotides, the CDR3 is TGTGCCACCAGCACCGGAAAGGGGACTGGAAACACCATATATTTT.

This chain joins TRBV28 and TRBJ2-3; 15 nucleotides match TRBD2. CDR3 length: 17 residues. CDR1 and CDR2 (germline): MDHEN, SYDVKM. Trimming at V came to 5 bases and at J to 0 bases, leaving 3 bases not matched to a gene. Written as DNA, the CDR3 is TGTGCCAGCAGTGGGACTAGCGGGGGGTTTAGCACAGATACGCAGTATTTT. Its protein product is CASSGTSGGFSTDTQYF. Complete variable domain (other parts from reference TRBV28 and TRBJ2-3): DVKVTQSSRYLVKRTGEKVFLECVQDMDHENMFWYRQDPGLGLRLIYFSYDVKMKEKGDIPEGYSVSREKKERFSLILESASTNQTSMYLCASSGTSGGFSTDTQYFGPGTRLTVL.

This chain uses TRBV28 with TRBJ2-5; D is perhaps TRBD2 (6 bases). The CDR3 runs 17 residues. Germline V gene sequence: CDR1 MDHEN, CDR2 SYDVKM. Trimming cost V 2 bases and J 5 bases, with 21 bases left between them. This CDR3 reads CASSLGDSAFSIETQYF. For the CDR3, the DNA is TGTGCCAGCAGTTTAGGGGACTCGGCCTTTTCAATCGAGACCCAGTACTTC.

This chain links TRBV18 with TRBJ1-2; 11 positions match TRBD1. The CDR3 spans 19 residues. CDR1 KGHSH and CDR2 LQKENI come from the germline V gene. Losses at the gene ends were 2 bases for V and 4 bases for J; bases not matched to a gene: 15. CDR3 in DNA: TGTGCCAGCTCACCATCTAGCTTGGGACAGGGGGATGTACCCTATGGCTACACCTTC. Translated: CASSPSSLGQGDVPYGYTF.

The rearrangement joins TRBV5-6 to TRBJ2-1; tentatively, D is TRBD1 (6 bases). Germline-derived CDR1 and CDR2 are SGHDT and YYEEEE. V was pared by 0 bases and J by 1 base, with 8 bases between. The CDR3 sequence is 15 residues long. The CDR3 region has the DNA TGTGCCAGCAGCTTGGAGGGGACATCCTACAATGAGCAGTTCTTC. It yields the protein CASSLEGTSYNEQFF.

The V gene is TRBV4-2, the J gene TRBJ1-2; D may be TRBD1 (6 bases). CDR3 length equals 14 residues. The V and J ends lost 4 bases and 13 bases respectively, with 22 bases between them. Germline V gene sequence: CDR1 LGHNA, CDR2 YNFKEQ. The CDR3: CASSLDPTGFGSTF. The DNA for the CDR3 is TGTGCCAGCAGCCTCGACCCGACAGGTTTCGGTAGCACCTTC.

V gene TRBV6-1 combines with J gene TRBJ1-4; no reliable D call. CDR1 and CDR2 from the germline V gene are MNHNS and SASEGT. The germline V and J ends were trimmed by 2 bases and 6 bases, with 7 bases remaining between them. This CDR3 contains 13 residues. The CDR3 is CASSEQDYEKLFF. Here the CDR3 DNA reads TGTGCCAGCAGTGAACAGGACTATGAAAAACTGTTTTTT.

J is TRBJ2-1 and V is TRBV4-2; D is undetermined. Germline loops: CDR1 LGHNA, CDR2 YNFKEQ. The CDR3 runs to 13 residues. V was trimmed by 1 base and J by 4 bases, leaving 5 bases between them. DNA for the CDR3: TGTGCCAGCAGCCAAGGAGAGTACAATGAGCAGTTCTTC. It encodes CASSQGEYNEQFF.

The rearrangement uses TRBV28 and TRBJ1-4; D is uncertain. The CDR3 is made up of 14 amino acids. The V gene's germline CDR1 is MDHEN and CDR2 SYDVKM. V gave up 3 bases and J gave up 7 bases, with 12 bases separating them. CDR3 sequence: CASSFRTRGEKLFF. The CDR3, as DNA: TGTGCCAGCAGTTTTAGGACTCGGGGTGAAAAACTGTTTTTT.

This chain's CDR3 is CASYTRFSVNYGYTF. For the CDR3, the DNA is TGTGCCTCCTACACTAGGTTCTCCGTTAACTATGGCTACACCTTC. The chain couples TRBV28 to TRBJ1-2; D is uncertain. The CDR3 loop spans 15 amino acids. V lost 11 bases, J lost 1 base, and 20 bases lay in between. Germline V CDR1 and CDR2: MDHEN, SYDVKM.

This clone appeared once. This chain joins TRBV5-1 and TRBJ1-2; TRBD1 matches at 8 bases. With V trimmed by 4 bases and J by 2 bases, 4 bases remained unmatched. CDR1 is SGHRS and CDR2 is YFSETQ in the germline V gene. This CDR3 has 14 residues. CDR3 protein: CASSIQGGNYGYTF. CDR3 coding DNA: TGCGCCAGCAGCATACAGGGGGGGAACTATGGCTACACCTTC.

The chain uses TRBV7-8 and TRBJ1-3; D is perhaps TRBD1 (5 bases). V shed 5 bases and J shed 0 bases, with 17 bases lying between them. Germline V lookup: CDR1 SGHVS, CDR2 FQNEAQ. This CDR3 comprises 17 residues. The CDR3 loop reads CASSLTGLTSSGNTIYF. CDR3 in DNA: TGTGCCAGCAGCCTCACAGGACTGACTAGCTCTGGAAACACCATATATTTT.

The chain carries TRBV6-5 and TRBJ1-4; no clear D. The CDR3 contains 14 residues. V lost 11 bases and J lost 2, with 15 bases in between. Germline V gene data show CDR1 as MNHEY and CDR2 as SVGAGI. The CDR3 region is CAARSLGTNEKLFF. The CDR3 coding sequence is TGTGCCGCAAGGAGCCTCGGGACTAATGAAAAACTGTTTTTT.

V is TRBV6-1 and J is TRBJ2-3; 13 nucleotides agree with TRBD2. Germline trimming cut 4 bases from V and 4 bases from J; bases unmatched to any gene: 8. The length of the CDR3 is 17 residues. The germline gives CDR1 MNHNS, CDR2 SASEGT. DNA of the CDR3: TGTGCCAGCAGTGCGACTAGCGGGGGGTTAATCGCAGATACGCAGTATTTT. Protein: CASSATSGGLIADTQYF.

The gene calls are TRBV5-6 and TRBJ2-7, with D perhaps TRBD1 (5 bases). V was clipped by 0 bases and J by 1 base, with 11 bases between them. CDR3 length equals 15 residues. Germline lookup yields CDR1 SGHDT and CDR2 YYEEEE. The chain's CDR3 is CASSLVGPGSYEQYV. Written as DNA, the CDR3 is TGTGCCAGCAGCTTGGTAGGCCCAGGGTCCTACGAGCAGTACGTC.